One and the same sample provided the 19 T cell receptor beta chains below, sequenced in a study of blood T cell repertoires in COVID-19. Only in-frame clones appear in the TCRdb table, and some are missing; sequencing was by immunoSEQ multiplex PCR. The sample lists under 300,000 clones, approximately 90% occurring once. Sequencing was carried out using PBMCs or T cells enriched from blood (not recorded which). The source of these receptors is a woman between 55 and 75 years old in a cohort exposed to, infected with or recovered from COVID-19 (not recorded which).

The chain has TRBV4-3 and TRBJ1-5; unclear D gene. Trimming cost V 4 bases and J 3 bases, with 4 bases left between them. Germline assignment: CDR1 LGHNA and CDR2 YSLEER. The CDR3 extends over 12 amino acids. The CDR3 spells CASSPYNQPQHF. In DNA, the CDR3 is TGCGCCAGCAGCCCCTACAATCAGCCCCAGCATTTT.

J is TRBJ1-1 and V is TRBV18; 8 bases map to TRBD1. CDR3 length: 15 residues. Trimming cost V 0 bases and J 0 bases; bases outside gene matches: 0. CDR1 KGHSH and CDR2 LQKENI come from the germline V gene. This CDR3 is CASSPPDRVNTEAFF. As DNA, the CDR3 is TGTGCCAGCTCACCACCGGACAGGGTGAACACTGAAGCTTTCTTT.

This clone was picked up many times. V usage is TRBV2 and J usage is TRBJ2-5; TRBD1 might be the D (6 bases). Per germline, CDR1 SNHLY and CDR2 FYNNEI. The V end was cut by 7 bases, the J end by 3 bases, with 12 bases between. This CDR3 has 13 amino acids. CDR3 protein: CASNDRIEETQYF. The CDR3 DNA is TGTGCCAGCAACGACAGGATTGAAGAGACCCAGTACTTC.

The genes are TRBV15 and TRBJ2-7, with 9 bases lining up with TRBD1. The V gene's germline CDR1 is LNHNV and CDR2 YYDKDF (reference sequence). V was clipped by 2 bases and J by 5 bases; unmatched bases: 13. The CDR3 contains 17 residues. In nucleotides, the CDR3 is TGTGCCACCAGCAGATACGGTTTACAGGGGGCGAGGCACGAGCAGTACTTC. This sequence encodes CATSRYGLQGARHEQYF.

The chain joins TRBV30 to TRBJ2-2; perhaps TRBD2 as D (6 bases). The CDR3 runs to 15 residues. Germline CDR1 is GTSNPN and CDR2 is SVGIG (reference sequence). V was pared by 4 bases and J by 0 bases, with 12 bases between. CDR3 DNA sequence: TGTGCCTGGAATTTTGCGGGGTCGAACACCGGGGAGCTGTTTTTT. Its protein is CAWNFAGSNTGELFF.

The V gene is TRBV19, the J gene TRBJ1-4; a weak D match, TRBD1 (6 bases). CDR3 length: 19 residues. V gave up 6 bases and J gave up 0 bases, with 23 bases separating them. Germline CDR1 is LNHDA and CDR2 is SQIVND (reference sequence). CDR3 sequence: CASSHERTVYESTNEKLFF. The DNA of the CDR3 is TGTGCCAGTAGCCACGAGCGGACAGTTTACGAATCAACTAATGAAAAACTGTTTTTT.

This chain links TRBV12-3 or TRBV12-4 with TRBJ1-4, with D unclear. Between the trimmed V and J ends, which lost 8 bases and 8 bases, there was a span of 12 bases. This CDR3 spans 12 amino acids. The CDR3 loop is CASCRFGEKLFF. Here the CDR3 DNA reads TGTGCCAGCTGCCGGTTCGGGGAAAAACTGTTTTTT.

J is TRBJ2-3 and V is TRBV30; 14 bases are shared with TRBD2. Unmatched junction bases numbered 5, after V lost 0 bases and J lost 3 bases. This CDR3 is built from 17 residues. Germline CDR1 reads GTSNPN; CDR2 reads SVGIG (reference sequence). This CDR3 reads CAWSVYRTSGRTDTQYF. In nucleotides, the CDR3 is TGTGCCTGGAGTGTATATCGGACTAGCGGGAGGACAGATACGCAGTATTTT.

The chain recombines TRBV9 with TRBJ2-1; 14 positions agree with TRBD2. The trim removed 3 bases at V and 9 bases at J, leaving 8 bases unmatched. The germline V gene encodes CDR1 SGDLS and CDR2 YYNGEE. The CDR3 runs to 16 residues. CDR3 residues: CASSGTGLAGAGEQFF. CDR3 nucleotides: TGTGCCAGCAGCGGAACGGGACTAGCGGGAGCTGGTGAGCAGTTCTTC. Supplemented by reference TRBV9 and TRBJ2-1, the full variable domain reads DSGVTQTPKHLITATGQRVTLRCSPRSGDLSVYWYQQSLDQGLQFLIQYYNGEERAKGNILERFSAQQFPDLHSELNLSSLELGDSALYFCASSGTGLAGAGEQFFGPGTRLTVL.

The chain is built from TRBV9 and TRBJ2-1; possible D gene TRBD2, 5 bases. Germline CDR1 SGDLS, CDR2 YYNGEE. The V gene lost 0 bases and the J gene lost 5 bases, with 12 bases spanning the gap. The CDR3 extends over 15 amino acids. DNA of the CDR3: TGTGCCAGCAGCGTAGACTTAGGAGGAAACAATGAGCAGTTCTTC. It specifies CASSVDLGGNNEQFF.

V is TRBV9 and J is TRBJ2-5; possibly TRBD1 for D (6 bases). V shed 0 bases and J shed 5 bases, with 17 bases lying between them. This CDR3 spans 16 amino acids. The germline V gene encodes CDR1 SGDLS and CDR2 YYNGEE. CDR3 sequence reads: CASSVVGLNREETQYF. CDR3 coding DNA: TGTGCCAGCAGCGTAGTAGGGTTGAACAGGGAGGAGACCCAGTACTTC.

This clone was counted between two and nine times. This chain connects TRBV3-1 (or the pseudogene TRBV3-2) to TRBJ1-1, with a tentative D call TRBD1 (6 bases). The CDR3 has 16 residues. Trimming left V 1 base short and J 2 bases short, with 14 bases between. Germline loops: CDR1 LGHDT, CDR2 YNNKEL (reference sequence). This CDR3 reads CASSQGYGGLNTEAFF. As DNA, the CDR3 is TGTGCCAGCAGCCAAGGGTATGGGGGCCTAAACACTGAAGCTTTCTTT.

This chain links TRBV6-2 or TRBV6-3 with TRBJ2-2, with 7 positions matching TRBD2. With 3 bases clipped from V and 1 base from J, the junction kept 5 bases outside the gene matches. Germline CDR1 and CDR2: MNHEY and SVGEGT. The CDR3 is 16 residues long. CDR3 DNA sequence: TGTGCCAGCAGTTATGAGGGCGGGGGGAACACCGGGGAGCTGTTTTTT. Translating gives CASSYEGGGNTGELFF.

The chain uses TRBV3-1 (or the pseudogene TRBV3-2) and TRBJ2-7; 8 bases match TRBD1. CDR1 is LGHDT, CDR2 YNNKEL, per germline (reference sequence). CDR3 size: 14 residues. Germline trimming cut 4 bases from V and 4 bases from J; bases unmatched to any gene: 6. This chain's CDR3 is CASSPWDRPYEQYF. Here the CDR3 DNA reads TGTGCCAGCAGCCCGTGGGACAGGCCGTACGAGCAGTACTTC.

This chain connects TRBV7-9 to TRBJ1-4; D is unresolved. Germline assignment: CDR1 SEHNR and CDR2 FQNEAQ (reference sequence). This CDR3 is built from 14 residues. Trimming took 0 bases from V and 7 from J, leaving 9 bases between them. CDR3 bases: TGTGCCAGCAGCTTAGCAGGGAGCGGTGAAAAACTGTTTTTT. Translation gives CASSLAGSGEKLFF.

In its sample, this clone was seen a few times. The chain couples TRBV7-8 to TRBJ1-1, with D hard to call. Looked up from germline, CDR1 is SGHVS and CDR2 is FQNEAQ. The CDR3 spans 11 residues. V was shortened by 4 bases and J by 3 bases, with 3 bases between the two germline ends. The CDR3 nucleotides are TGTGCCAGCAGCTCCGACACTGAAGCTTTCTTT. Protein: CASSSDTEAFF. Supplemented by reference TRBV7-8 and TRBJ1-1, the full variable domain reads GAGVSQSPRYKVAKRGQDVALRCDPISGHVSLFWYQQALGQGPEFLTYFQNEAQLDKSGLPSDRFFAERPEGSVSTLKIQRTQQEDSAVYLCASSSDTEAFFGQGTRLTVV.

The genes are TRBV3-1 (or the pseudogene TRBV3-2) and TRBJ2-3; D perhaps matches TRBD2 (6 bases). CDR3 length: 13 residues. CDR1 and CDR2 from the germline V gene are LGHDT and YNNKEL (reference sequence). The ends were cut back, 4 bases at V and 6 bases at J, with 11 bases in the middle. CDR3 amino acids: CASSLYSGDTQYF. In nucleotides, the CDR3 is TGTGCCAGCAGCCTGTACAGCGGGGATACGCAGTATTTT.

This clone was counted only a few times. The genes are TRBV28 and TRBJ2-7; no definite D call. Trimming left V 3 bases short and J 3 bases short, with 6 bases between. This CDR3 region has 12 residues. CDR1 MDHEN and CDR2 SYDVKM come from the germline V gene. CDR3 protein: CASSFENYEQYF. DNA of the CDR3: TGTGCCAGCAGTTTTGAGAACTACGAGCAGTACTTC.

The rearrangement links TRBV18 to TRBJ2-7; TRBD2 agrees at 12 bases. The CDR3 is 14 residues long. The germline CDR1 and CDR2 sequences are KGHSH and LQKENI. V shed 4 bases, J shed 7 bases, and the junction held 5 bases outside the gene matches. The CDR3 is CASSLTGTSGEQYF. In DNA form, the CDR3 reads TGTGCCAGCTCACTAACCGGGACTAGCGGGGAGCAGTACTTC.